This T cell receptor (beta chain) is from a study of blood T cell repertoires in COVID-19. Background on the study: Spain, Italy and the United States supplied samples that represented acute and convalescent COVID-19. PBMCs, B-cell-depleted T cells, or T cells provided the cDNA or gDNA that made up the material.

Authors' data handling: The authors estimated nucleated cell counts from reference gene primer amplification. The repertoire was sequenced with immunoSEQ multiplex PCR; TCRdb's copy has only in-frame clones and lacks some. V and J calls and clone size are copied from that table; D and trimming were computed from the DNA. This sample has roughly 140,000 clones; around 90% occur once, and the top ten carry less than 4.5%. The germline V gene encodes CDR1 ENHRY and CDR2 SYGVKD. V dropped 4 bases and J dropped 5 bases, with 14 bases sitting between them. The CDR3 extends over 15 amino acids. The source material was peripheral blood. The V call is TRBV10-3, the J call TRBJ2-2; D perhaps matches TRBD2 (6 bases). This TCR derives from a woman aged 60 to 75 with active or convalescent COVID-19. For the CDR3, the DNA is TGTGCCATCAGTGGAGGAGGGGATGGTACCGGGGAGCTGTTTTTT. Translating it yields CAISGGGDGTGELFF.